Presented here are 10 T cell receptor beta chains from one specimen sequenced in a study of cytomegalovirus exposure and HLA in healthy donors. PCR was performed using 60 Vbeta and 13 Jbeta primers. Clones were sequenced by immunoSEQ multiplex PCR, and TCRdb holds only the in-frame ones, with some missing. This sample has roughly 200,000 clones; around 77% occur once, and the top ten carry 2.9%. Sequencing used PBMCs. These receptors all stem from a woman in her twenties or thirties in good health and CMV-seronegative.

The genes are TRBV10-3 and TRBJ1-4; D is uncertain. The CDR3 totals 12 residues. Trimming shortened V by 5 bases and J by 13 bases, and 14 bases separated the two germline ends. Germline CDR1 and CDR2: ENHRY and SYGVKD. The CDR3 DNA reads TGTGCCATCAGTAAAGACAAGGAGGGACTGTTTTTT. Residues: CAISKDKEGLFF.

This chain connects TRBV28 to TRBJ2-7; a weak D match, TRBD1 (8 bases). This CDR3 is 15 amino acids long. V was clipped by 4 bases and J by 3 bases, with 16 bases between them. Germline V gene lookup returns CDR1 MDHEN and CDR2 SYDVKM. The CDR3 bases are TGTGCCAGCAGTTCCGGACAGGGAGGGGGCTACGAGCAGTACTTC. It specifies CASSSGQGGGYEQYF.

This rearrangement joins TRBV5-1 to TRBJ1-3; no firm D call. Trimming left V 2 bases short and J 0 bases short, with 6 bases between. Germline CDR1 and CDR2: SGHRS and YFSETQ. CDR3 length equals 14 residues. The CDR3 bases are TGCGCCAGCAGCTTCGGGGTCTCTGGAAACACCATATATTTT. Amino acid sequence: CASSFGVSGNTIYF.

This chain's CDR3 is CASTGLAGKDEQFF. The CDR3 DNA reads TGTGCCAGCACCGGACTAGCGGGGAAGGACGAGCAGTTCTTC. V and J are TRBV7-2 and TRBJ2-1; 12 bases fit TRBD2. CDR3 length: 14 amino acids. With V trimmed by 7 bases and J by 10 bases, 8 bases remained unmatched. The V gene's germline CDR1 is SGHTA and CDR2 FQGNSA.

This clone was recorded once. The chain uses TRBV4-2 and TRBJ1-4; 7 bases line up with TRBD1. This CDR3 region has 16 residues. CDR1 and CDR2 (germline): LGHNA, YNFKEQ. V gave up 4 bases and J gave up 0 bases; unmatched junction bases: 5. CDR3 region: CASSPGTAATNEKLFF. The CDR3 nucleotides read TGTGCCAGCAGCCCGGGGACAGCCGCAACTAATGAAAAACTGTTTTTT.

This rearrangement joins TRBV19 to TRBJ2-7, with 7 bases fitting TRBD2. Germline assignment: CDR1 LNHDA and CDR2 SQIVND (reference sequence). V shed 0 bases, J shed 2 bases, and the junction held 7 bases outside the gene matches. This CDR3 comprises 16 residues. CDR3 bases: TGTGCCAGTAGTATAGATGGGCGGGGGAAAACCTACGAGCAGTACTTC. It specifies CASSIDGRGKTYEQYF.

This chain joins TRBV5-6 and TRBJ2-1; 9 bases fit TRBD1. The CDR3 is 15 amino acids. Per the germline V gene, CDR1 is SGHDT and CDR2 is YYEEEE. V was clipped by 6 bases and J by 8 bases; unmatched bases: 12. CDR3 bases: TGTGCCAGCACCTACCCCGGGACAGGGAGACATGAGCAGTTCTTC. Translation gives CASTYPGTGRHEQFF.

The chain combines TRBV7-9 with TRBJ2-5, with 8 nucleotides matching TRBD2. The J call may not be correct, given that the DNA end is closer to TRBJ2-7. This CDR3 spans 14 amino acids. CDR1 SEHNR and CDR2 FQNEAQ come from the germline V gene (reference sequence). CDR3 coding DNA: TGTGCCAGCCAACCCGGGGGGGTGACCTACGAGCAGTACTTC. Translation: CASQPGGVTYEQYF.

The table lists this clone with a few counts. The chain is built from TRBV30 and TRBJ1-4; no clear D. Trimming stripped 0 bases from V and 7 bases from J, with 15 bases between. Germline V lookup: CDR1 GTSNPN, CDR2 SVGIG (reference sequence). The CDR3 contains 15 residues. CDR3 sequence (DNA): TGTGCCTGGAGTGTAGGGAGGGTGAAAGGTGAAAAACTGTTTTTT. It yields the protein CAWSVGRVKGEKLFF.

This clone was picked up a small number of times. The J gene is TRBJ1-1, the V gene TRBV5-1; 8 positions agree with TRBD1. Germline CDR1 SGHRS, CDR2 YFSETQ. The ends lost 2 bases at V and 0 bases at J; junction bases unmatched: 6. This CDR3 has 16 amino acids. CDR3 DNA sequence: TGCGCCAGCAGCTTAGGCAGGGGGCTAGTGAACACTGAAGCTTTCTTT. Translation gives CASSLGRGLVNTEAFF. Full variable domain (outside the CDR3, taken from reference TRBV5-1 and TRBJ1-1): KAGVTQTPRYLIKTRGQQVTLSCSPISGHRSVSWYQQTPGQGLQFLFEYFSETQRNKGNFPGRFSGRQFSNSRSEMNVSTLELGDSALYLCASSLGRGLVNTEAFFGQGTRLTVV.